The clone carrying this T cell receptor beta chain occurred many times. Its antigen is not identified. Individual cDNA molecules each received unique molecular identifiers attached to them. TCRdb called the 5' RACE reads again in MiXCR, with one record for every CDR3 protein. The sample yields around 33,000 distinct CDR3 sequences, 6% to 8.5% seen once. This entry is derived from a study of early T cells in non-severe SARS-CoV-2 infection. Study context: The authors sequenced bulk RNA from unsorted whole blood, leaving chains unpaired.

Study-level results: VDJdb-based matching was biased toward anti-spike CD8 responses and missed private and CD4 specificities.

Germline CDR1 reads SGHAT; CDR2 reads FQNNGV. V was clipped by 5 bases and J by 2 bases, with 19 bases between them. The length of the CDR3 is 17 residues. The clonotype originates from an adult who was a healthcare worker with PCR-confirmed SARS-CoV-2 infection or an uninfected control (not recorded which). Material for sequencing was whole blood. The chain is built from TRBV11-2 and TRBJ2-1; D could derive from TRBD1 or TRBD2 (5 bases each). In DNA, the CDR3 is TGTGCCAGCAGCCCCCAAACCGGGACGCTTACCTACAATGAGCAGTTCTTC. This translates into CASSPQTGTLTYNEQFF.